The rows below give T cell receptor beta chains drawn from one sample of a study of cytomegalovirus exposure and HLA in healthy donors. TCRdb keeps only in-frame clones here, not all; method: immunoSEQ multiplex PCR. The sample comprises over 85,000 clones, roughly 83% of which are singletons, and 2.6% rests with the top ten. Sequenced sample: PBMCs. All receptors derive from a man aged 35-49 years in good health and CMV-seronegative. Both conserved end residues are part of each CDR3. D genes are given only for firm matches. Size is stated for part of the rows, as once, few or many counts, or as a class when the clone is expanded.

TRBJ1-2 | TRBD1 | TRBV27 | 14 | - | CASSFSGGAYGYTF | TGTGCCAGCAGTTTTTCAGGGGGCGCCTATGGCTACACCTTC
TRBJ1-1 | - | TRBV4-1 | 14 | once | CASSQGRTDTEAFF | TGCGCCAGCAGCCAAGGCCGGACAGACACTGAAGCTTTCTTT
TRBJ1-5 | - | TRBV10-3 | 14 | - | CAISLQGSNQPQHF | TGTGCCATCAGCCTACAGGGTAGCAATCAGCCCCAGCATTTT
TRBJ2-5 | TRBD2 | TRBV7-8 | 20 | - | CASSLIPGLAGGPYQETQYF | TGTGCCAGCAGCTTAATTCCGGGACTAGCGGGAGGCCCGTACCAAGAGACCCAGTACTTC
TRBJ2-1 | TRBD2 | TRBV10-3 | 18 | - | CASSGLGFVQISYNEQFF | TGTGCCAGCTCGGGACTAGGATTTGTGCAGATATCCTACAATGAGCAGTTCTTC
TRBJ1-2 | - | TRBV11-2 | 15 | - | CASSLDGRANYGYTF | TGTGCCAGCAGCTTAGATGGCAGGGCTAACTATGGCTACACCTTC
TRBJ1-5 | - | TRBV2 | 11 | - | CASRIDQPQHF | TGTGCCAGCAGAATAGATCAGCCCCAGCATTTT
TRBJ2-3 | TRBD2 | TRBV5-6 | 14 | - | CASTGLAGADTQYF | TGTGCCAGCACCGGACTAGCGGGGGCCGATACGCAGTATTTT
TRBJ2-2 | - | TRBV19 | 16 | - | CASSLGGQKNTGELFF | TGTGCCAGTTCCCTTGGAGGACAGAAGAACACCGGGGAGCTGTTTTTT
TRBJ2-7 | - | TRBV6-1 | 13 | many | CASSEFGGYEQYF | TGTGCCAGCAGTGAATTCGGCGGGTACGAGCAGTACTTC
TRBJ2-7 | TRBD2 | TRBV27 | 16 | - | CASSLSGGDYVYEQYF | TGTGCCAGCAGTTTATCCGGGGGGGACTATGTATACGAGCAGTACTTC
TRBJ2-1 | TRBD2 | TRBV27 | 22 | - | CASSLSSARLAGGPRSYNEQFF | TGTGCCAGCAGTTTATCGAGTGCGAGGCTAGCGGGGGGGCCAAGGTCCTACAATGAGCAGTTCTTC
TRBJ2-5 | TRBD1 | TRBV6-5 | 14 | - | CASSGTGAWETQYF | TGTGCCAGCAGCGGGACAGGGGCCTGGGAGACCCAGTACTTC
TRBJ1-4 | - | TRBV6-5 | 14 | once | CASSFNQGSGKLFF | TGTGCCAGCAGCTTCAACCAGGGATCTGGAAAACTGTTTTTT
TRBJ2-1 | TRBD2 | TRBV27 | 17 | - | CASSLISGGISYNEQFF | TGTGCCAGCAGTTTAATTAGCGGGGGGATCTCCTACAATGAGCAGTTCTTC
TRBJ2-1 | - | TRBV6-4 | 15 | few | CASSDSSGSYNEQFF | TGTGCCAGCAGTGACTCTAGCGGCTCCTACAATGAGCAGTTCTTC
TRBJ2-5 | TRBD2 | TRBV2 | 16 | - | CASSAGTSGWGETQYF | TGTGCCAGCAGTGCGGGGACTAGCGGGTGGGGGGAGACCCAGTACTTC
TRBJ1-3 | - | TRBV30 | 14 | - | CAWSTLALGNTIYF | TGTGCCTGGAGTACATTGGCCTTAGGAAACACCATATATTTT
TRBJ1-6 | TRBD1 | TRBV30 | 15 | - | CAWRVRDRGNSPLHF | TGTGCCTGGAGGGTCCGGGACAGGGGGAATTCACCCCTCCACTTT
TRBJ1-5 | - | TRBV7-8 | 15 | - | CASSLGTNLVGPQHF | TGTGCCAGCAGCTTAGGGACAAACCTCGTCGGGCCCCAGCATTTT
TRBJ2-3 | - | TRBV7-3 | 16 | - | CASSFWTGSGTDTQYF | TGTGCCAGCAGCTTTTGGACGGGGTCGGGCACAGATACGCAGTATTTT
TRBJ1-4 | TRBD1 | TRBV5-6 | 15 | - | CASSSATGGVEKLFF | TGTGCCAGCAGCTCGGCTACAGGGGGTGTCGAAAAACTGTTTTTT
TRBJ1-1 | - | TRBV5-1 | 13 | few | CASSGLMNTEAFF | TGCGCCAGCTCAGGCCTTATGAACACTGAAGCTTTCTTT
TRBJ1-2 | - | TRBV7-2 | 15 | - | CASSLWGEPNYGYTF | TGTGCCAGCAGCCTCTGGGGGGAACCAAACTATGGCTACACCTTC
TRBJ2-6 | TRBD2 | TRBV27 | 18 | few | CASSSYGTSASGANVLTF | TGTGCCAGCAGTTCCTACGGGACTAGCGCCTCTGGGGCCAACGTCCTGACTTTC
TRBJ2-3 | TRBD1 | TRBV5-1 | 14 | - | CAGSPTGMTDTQYF | TGCGCCGGGAGTCCGACAGGGATGACAGATACGCAGTATTTT